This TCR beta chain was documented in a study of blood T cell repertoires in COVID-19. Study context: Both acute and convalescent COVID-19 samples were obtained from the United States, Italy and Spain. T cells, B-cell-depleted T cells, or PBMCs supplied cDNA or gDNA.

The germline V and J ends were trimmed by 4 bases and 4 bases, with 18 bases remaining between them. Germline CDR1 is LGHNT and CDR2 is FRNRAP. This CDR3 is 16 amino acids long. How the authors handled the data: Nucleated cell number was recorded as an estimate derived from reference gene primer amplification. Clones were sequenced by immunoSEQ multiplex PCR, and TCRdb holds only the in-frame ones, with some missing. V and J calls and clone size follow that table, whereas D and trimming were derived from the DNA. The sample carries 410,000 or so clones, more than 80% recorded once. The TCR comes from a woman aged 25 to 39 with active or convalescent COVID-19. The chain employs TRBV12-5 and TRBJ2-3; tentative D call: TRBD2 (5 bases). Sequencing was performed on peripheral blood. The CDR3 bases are TGTGCTAGTGGTTCGATTTTGGAGGCTTGGGCAGATACGCAGTATTTT. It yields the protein CASGSILEAWADTQYF. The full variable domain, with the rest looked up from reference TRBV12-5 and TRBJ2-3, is DARVTQTPRHKVTEMGQEVTMRCQPILGHNTVFWYRQTMMQGLELLAYFRNRAPLDDSGMPKDRFSAEMPDATLATLKIQPSEPRDSAVYFCASGSILEAWADTQYFGPGTRLTVL.